This T cell receptor beta chain was profiled in a study of PD-1 blockade in classical Hodgkin lymphoma. Repertoires were generated with immunoSEQ multiplex PCR, while TCRdb's copy carries only in-frame clones and drops some. The sample lists about 27,000 clones, 70% to 80% seen once, with around 2.3% in the top ten. Study conclusions and caveats: Only CD4+ TCR diversity, not CD8+, had risen significantly by C4D1.

Every patient had relapsed following autologous stem cell transplantation, and cohorts differed in brentuximab vedotin exposure. Researchers report purifying CD4+ T cells from thawed PBMCs by magnetic negative selection. The trim removed 4 bases at V and 1 base at J, leaving 7 bases unmatched. CDR1 and CDR2 (germline): SGHAT, FQNNGV. The length of the CDR3 is 16 residues. This clone was counted once. No antigen is known for it. The chain uses TRBV11-2 and TRBJ1-1; 9 bases are a match to TRBD1. The material was CD4+ T cells from blood, obtained at baseline. The receptor was isolated from a human donor with classical Hodgkin lymphoma. The CDR3 sequence: CASSSYAGQGNTEAFF. As DNA, the CDR3 is TGTGCCAGCAGCTCATACGCGGGACAGGGGAACACTGAAGCTTTCTTT.